The 18 T cell receptor beta chains below come from one sample, sequenced in a study of shared clonotypes between healthy human individuals. Some clones are missing from TCRdb's copy, which holds only in-frame ones; the method was immunoSEQ multiplex PCR. Among under 2.5 million clones, around 90% were seen once, and the ten largest hold 0.37%. Sequenced sample: naive CD4+ T cells from PBMCs. Noted subset: CD45RA+ positively selected. All receptors derive from a young man in good health. Some clones in this sample may be carry-over from other donors' samples.

This clone was observed a single time. This chain joins TRBV11-2 and TRBJ2-2, with no clear D. CDR1 SGHAT and CDR2 FQNNGV come from the germline V gene. V lost 6 bases and J 8 bases, leaving 13 bases between the germline ends. The CDR3 consists of 13 residues. This CDR3 is CASSLNLSGELFF. CDR3 in DNA: TGTGCCAGCAGTTTAAACCTGTCTGGGGAGCTGTTTTTT.

This chain uses TRBV7-3 with TRBJ2-1, with 11 bases lining up with TRBD2. The V gene's germline CDR1 is SGHTA and CDR2 FQGTGA. CDR3 length: 15 residues. V shed 5 bases, J shed 7 bases, and the junction held 7 bases outside the gene matches. CDR3 in DNA: TGTGCCAGCAGCAGATTAGCGGGAGGGCCGAATGAGCAGTTCTTC. It specifies CASSRLAGGPNEQFF. The complete variable domain, with remaining parts taken from reference TRBV7-3 and TRBJ2-1, reads GAGVSQTPSNKVTEKGKYVELRCDPISGHTALYWYRQSLGQGPEFLIYFQGTGAADDSGLPNDRFFAVRPEGSVSTLKIQRTERGDSAVYLCASSRLAGGPNEQFFGPGTRLTVL.

The V gene is TRBV5-1, the J gene TRBJ2-1, with D perhaps assigned TRBD1 or TRBD2 (5 bases each). CDR3 length: 16 amino acids. V dropped 1 base and J dropped 1 base, with 12 bases sitting between them. Germline lookup yields CDR1 SGHRS and CDR2 YFSETQ. The CDR3: CASSLIPGTSYNEQFF. The DNA for the CDR3 is TGCGCCAGCAGCTTGATCCCCGGGACGTCCTACAATGAGCAGTTCTTC.

This clone was counted once. The J gene is TRBJ1-2, the V gene TRBV5-8, with D perhaps matching TRBD1 (5 bases). CDR3 size: 13 residues. Germline values: CDR1 SGHTS, CDR2 YDEGEE. The ends were cut back, 4 bases at V and 4 bases at J, with 11 bases in the middle. CDR3 DNA: TGTGCCAGCAGCAGACAGATATCCTATGGCTACACCTTC. Its translation is CASSRQISYGYTF. The full variable domain, with the rest looked up from reference TRBV5-8 and TRBJ1-2, is EAGVTQSPTHLIKTRGQQATLRCSPISGHTSVYWYQQALGLGLQFLLWYDEGEERNRGNFPPRFSGRQFPNYSSELNVNALELEDSALYLCASSRQISYGYTFGSGTRLTVV.

CDR3 in amino acids: CASSYRTGGSYEQYF. CDR3 DNA: TGTGCCAGCAGTTATAGGACAGGGGGCTCCTACGAGCAGTACTTC. This chain links TRBV6-6 with TRBJ2-7; 10 bases fit TRBD1. Germline CDR1 and CDR2: MNHNY and SVGAGI (reference sequence). The ends lost 3 bases at V and 0 bases at J; junction bases unmatched: 2. The CDR3 runs to 15 residues.

A remark on this clone: This sample also contains other DNA sequences that code for the same CDR3. V usage is TRBV5-1 and J usage is TRBJ2-7, with 11 positions matching TRBD2. Germline CDR1 SGHRS, CDR2 YFSETQ. There are 14 residues in the CDR3. The ends lost 4 bases at V and 4 bases at J; junction bases unmatched: 4. CDR3 loop: CASSTGTSGYEQYF. The DNA for the CDR3 is TGCGCCAGCAGCACCGGGACTAGCGGTTACGAGCAGTACTTC.

This chain connects TRBV7-9 to TRBJ2-1, with 10 bases aligning to TRBD2. J was trimmed by 10 bases and V by 5 bases; bases with no gene match: 11. The length of the CDR3 is 15 residues. From germline, CDR1 is SEHNR and CDR2 FQNEAQ (reference sequence). Here the CDR3 reads CASSPSGRGAGEQFF. CDR3 DNA: TGTGCCAGCAGCCCCAGCGGGAGGGGGGCTGGGGAGCAGTTCTTC.

CDR3 amino acids: CASSFLTLAGGGELFF. The CDR3 DNA sequence: TGTGCCAGCAGCTTTTTGACCCTAGCGGGAGGGGGGGAGCTGTTTTTT. This chain joins TRBV7-2 and TRBJ2-2, with 12 bases aligning to TRBD2. V lost 3 bases, J lost 8 bases, and 7 bases stayed unmatched. The germline CDR1 and CDR2 sequences are SGHTA and FQGNSA. This CDR3 comprises 16 residues. Full variable domain (outside the CDR3, taken from reference TRBV7-2 and TRBJ2-2): GAGVSQSPSNKVTEKGKDVELRCDPISGHTALYWYRQSLGQGLEFLIYFQGNSAPDKSGLPSDRFSAERTGGSVSTLTIQRTQQEDSAVYLCASSFLTLAGGGELFFGEGSRLTVL.

This chain uses TRBV4-2 with TRBJ1-4; D possibly corresponds to TRBD1 (5 bases). V was trimmed by 2 bases and J by 8 bases, leaving 15 bases between them. The CDR3 covers 15 residues. Germline values: CDR1 LGHNA, CDR2 YNFKEQ. The CDR3 is CASSQRTGGGEKLFF. The CDR3 bases are TGTGCCAGCAGCCAACGGACCGGTGGGGGGGAAAAACTGTTTTTT.

The chain combines TRBV5-1 with TRBJ1-1; TRBD1 matches at 9 bases. Looked up from germline, CDR1 is SGHRS and CDR2 is YFSETQ. The length of the CDR3 is 14 residues. The V gene end was trimmed by 3 bases and the J gene end by 4 bases; junction bases not matched to a gene: 4. DNA of the CDR3: TGCGCCAGCAGCTGGGGGACAGGGAGCACTGAAGCTTTCTTT. Translating it yields CASSWGTGSTEAFF.

The chain has TRBV7-2 and TRBJ1-1; 9 nucleotides line up with TRBD1. V lost 3 bases and J lost 2; bases outside the gene matches: 4. CDR1 is SGHTA, CDR2 FQGNSA, per germline. The CDR3 extends over 15 amino acids. CDR3 amino acids: CASSLTGGINTEAFF. CDR3 in DNA: TGTGCCAGCAGCTTGACAGGGGGGATAAACACTGAAGCTTTCTTT.

This sequence joins TRBV6-1 and TRBJ1-1; D is uncertain. The germline V gene has CDR1 MNHNS and CDR2 SASEGT. The CDR3 extends over 13 amino acids. V was cut by 10 bases and J by 5 bases, with 17 bases left in between. CDR3 residues: CATVRNLGTEAFF. The DNA for the CDR3 is TGTGCCACCGTACGAAACTTGGGTACTGAAGCTTTCTTT.

The gene calls are TRBV6-6 and TRBJ1-1; TRBD1 matches at 7 bases. The CDR3 covers 13 residues. With V trimmed by 6 bases and J by 6 bases, 7 bases remained unmatched. From germline, CDR1 is MNHNY and CDR2 SVGAGI (reference sequence). CDR3 sequence: CASRKTGESEAFF. CDR3 coding DNA: TGTGCCAGCAGGAAAACAGGGGAGTCTGAAGCTTTCTTT.

The CDR3 sequence: CASSRVQASAKNIQYF. CDR3 DNA: TGTGCCAGCAGTAGGGTCCAGGCTTCCGCCAAAAACATTCAGTACTTC. The rearrangement joins TRBV27 to TRBJ2-4; D ambiguous. The CDR3 has 16 amino acids. The V gene's germline CDR1 is MNHEY and CDR2 SMNVEV (reference sequence). V lost 5 bases, J lost 1 base, and 15 bases lay in between.

The genes are TRBV5-1 and TRBJ1-4; D unresolved. CDR1 SGHRS and CDR2 YFSETQ come from the germline V gene. Deletions cut 2 bases from V and 2 bases from J, with 4 bases between. CDR3 size: 13 residues. The CDR3 reads CASSFWTNEKLFF. In nucleotides, the CDR3 is TGCGCCAGCAGCTTCTGGACTAATGAAAAACTGTTTTTT.

V and J are TRBV9 and TRBJ2-1; possibly TRBD2 for D (6 bases). Between the trimmed V and J ends, which lost 0 bases and 9 bases, there was a span of 13 bases. The V gene's germline CDR1 is SGDLS and CDR2 YYNGEE. The CDR3 totals 14 residues. The CDR3 nucleotides are TGTGCCAGCAGCGTAGCGCAGCTAGCGTTTGAGCAGTTCTTC. Residues: CASSVAQLAFEQFF.

This clone was detected a few times. The chain employs TRBV28 and TRBJ2-5; 9 bases agree with TRBD1. CDR3 length: 16 amino acids. The germline V gene has CDR1 MDHEN and CDR2 SYDVKM. The V and J ends lost 1 base and 4 bases, in that order; junction bases with no gene match: 7. The CDR3: CASSLLGQGPRETQYF. DNA of the CDR3: TGTGCCAGCAGTTTATTGGGACAGGGCCCCCGAGAGACCCAGTACTTC.

V and J are TRBV19 and TRBJ1-5; perhaps TRBD1 as D (5 bases). V lost 6 bases and J lost 4, with 10 bases in between. This CDR3 is 13 amino acids long. CDR1 is LNHDA and CDR2 is SQIVND in the germline V gene (reference sequence). The CDR3 nucleotides read TGTGCCAGTAGCACTCGACAGAATCAGCCCCAGCATTTT. Encoded protein: CASSTRQNQPQHF. Full variable domain (rest looked up from reference TRBV19 and TRBJ1-5): DGGITQSPKYLFRKEGQNVTLSCEQNLNHDAMYWYRQDPGQGLRLIYYSQIVNDFQKGDIAEGYSVSREKKESFPLTVTSAQKNPTAFYLCASSTRQNQPQHFGDGTRLSIL.